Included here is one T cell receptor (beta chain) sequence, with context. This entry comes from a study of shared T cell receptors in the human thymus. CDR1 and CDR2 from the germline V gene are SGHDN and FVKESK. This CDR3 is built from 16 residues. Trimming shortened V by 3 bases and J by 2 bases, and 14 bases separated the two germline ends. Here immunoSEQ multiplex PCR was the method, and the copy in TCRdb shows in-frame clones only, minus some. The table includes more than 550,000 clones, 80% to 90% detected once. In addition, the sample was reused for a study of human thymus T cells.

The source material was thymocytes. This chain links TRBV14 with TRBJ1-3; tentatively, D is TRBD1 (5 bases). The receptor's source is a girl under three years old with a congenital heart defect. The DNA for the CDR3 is TGTGCCAGCAGCCATGAGGACACCTTCACTGGAAACACCATATATTTT. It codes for CASSHEDTFTGNTIYF.